The source of this T cell receptor (beta chain) is a study of cytomegalovirus exposure and HLA in healthy donors. Study-wide points: Associated with cytomegalovirus, according to the listing, were 150 to 200 TCR beta chains.

PCR employed 60 Vbeta and 13 Jbeta primers. Sequencing was performed with immunoSEQ multiplex PCR; in TCRdb, only in-frame clones are kept and a portion is missing. The sample carries roughly 110,000 clones, 67% recorded once. A remark on this clone: Its antigen is unidentified.

With V trimmed by 2 bases and J by 1 base, 3 bases remained unmatched. This CDR3 has 17 amino acids. CDR1 and CDR2 (germline): WSHSY, SAAADI. The TCR comes from a man between 18 and 29 years old in good health and CMV-seropositive. The chain uses TRBV10-2 and TRBJ2-3; TRBD2 agrees at 13 bases. The specimen sequenced was PBMCs. CDR3 sequence reads: CASSERTSGGRTDTQYF. The CDR3 DNA is TGCGCCAGCAGTGAGAGGACTAGCGGGGGCCGCACAGATACGCAGTATTTT.